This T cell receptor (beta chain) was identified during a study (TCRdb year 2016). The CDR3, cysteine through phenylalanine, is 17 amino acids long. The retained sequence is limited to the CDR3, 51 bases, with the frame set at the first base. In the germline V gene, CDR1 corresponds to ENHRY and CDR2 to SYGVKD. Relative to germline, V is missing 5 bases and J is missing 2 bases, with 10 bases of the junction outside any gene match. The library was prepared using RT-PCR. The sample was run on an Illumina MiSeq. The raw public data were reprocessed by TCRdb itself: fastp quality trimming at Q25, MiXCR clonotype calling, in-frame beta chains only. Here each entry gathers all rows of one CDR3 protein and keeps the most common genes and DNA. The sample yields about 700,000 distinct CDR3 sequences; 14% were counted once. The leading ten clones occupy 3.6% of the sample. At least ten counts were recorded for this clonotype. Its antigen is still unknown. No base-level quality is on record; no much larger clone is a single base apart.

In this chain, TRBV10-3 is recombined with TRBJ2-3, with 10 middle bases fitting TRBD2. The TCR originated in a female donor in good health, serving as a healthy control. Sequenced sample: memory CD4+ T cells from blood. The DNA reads TGTGCCATCAGTCTAAAAGCGGGAGGGCCCAACACAGATACGCAGTATTTT. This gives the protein CAISLKAGGPNTDTQYF.